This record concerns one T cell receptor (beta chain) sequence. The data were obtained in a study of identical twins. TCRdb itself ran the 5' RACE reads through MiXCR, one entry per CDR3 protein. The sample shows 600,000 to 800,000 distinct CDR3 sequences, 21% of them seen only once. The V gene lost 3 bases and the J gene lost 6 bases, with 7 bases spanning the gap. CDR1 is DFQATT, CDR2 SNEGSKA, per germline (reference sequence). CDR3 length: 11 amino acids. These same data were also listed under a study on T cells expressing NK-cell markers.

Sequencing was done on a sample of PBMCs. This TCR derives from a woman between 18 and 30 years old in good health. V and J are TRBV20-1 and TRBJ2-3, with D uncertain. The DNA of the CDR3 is TGCAGTGCTAGTGCTTCGGATACGCAGTATTTT. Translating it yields CSASASDTQYF.